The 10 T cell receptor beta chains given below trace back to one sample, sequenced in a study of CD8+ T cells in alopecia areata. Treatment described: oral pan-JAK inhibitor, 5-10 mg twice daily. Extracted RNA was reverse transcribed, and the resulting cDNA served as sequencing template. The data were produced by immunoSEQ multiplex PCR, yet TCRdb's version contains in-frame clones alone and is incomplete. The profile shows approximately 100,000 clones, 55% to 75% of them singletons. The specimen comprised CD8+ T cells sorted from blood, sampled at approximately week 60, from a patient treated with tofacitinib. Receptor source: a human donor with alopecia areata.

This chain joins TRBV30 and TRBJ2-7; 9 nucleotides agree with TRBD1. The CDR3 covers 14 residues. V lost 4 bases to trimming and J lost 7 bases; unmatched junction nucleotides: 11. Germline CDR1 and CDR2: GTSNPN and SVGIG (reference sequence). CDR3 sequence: CAWTPGQGDWEQYF. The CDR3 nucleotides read TGTGCCTGGACTCCGGGACAGGGAGACTGGGAGCAGTACTTC.

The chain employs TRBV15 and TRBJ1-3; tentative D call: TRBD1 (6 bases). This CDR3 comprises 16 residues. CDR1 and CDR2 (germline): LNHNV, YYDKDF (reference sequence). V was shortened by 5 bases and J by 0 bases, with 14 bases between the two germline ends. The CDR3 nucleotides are TGTGCCACCAGCCCACCCGACAGGCGCTCTGGAAACACCATATATTTT. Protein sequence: CATSPPDRRSGNTIYF.

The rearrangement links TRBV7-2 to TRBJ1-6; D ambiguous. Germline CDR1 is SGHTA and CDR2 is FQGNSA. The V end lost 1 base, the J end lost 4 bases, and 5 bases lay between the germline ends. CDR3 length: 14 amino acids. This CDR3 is CASSLGGYNSPLHF. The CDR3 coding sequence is TGTGCCAGCAGCTTAGGTGGTTATAATTCACCCCTCCACTTT.

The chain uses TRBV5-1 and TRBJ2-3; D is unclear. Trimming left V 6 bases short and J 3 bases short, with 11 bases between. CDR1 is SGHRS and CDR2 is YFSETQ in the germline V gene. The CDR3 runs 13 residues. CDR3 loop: CASTEEGTDTQYF. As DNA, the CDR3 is TGCGCCAGCACAGAAGAAGGTACAGATACGCAGTATTTT.

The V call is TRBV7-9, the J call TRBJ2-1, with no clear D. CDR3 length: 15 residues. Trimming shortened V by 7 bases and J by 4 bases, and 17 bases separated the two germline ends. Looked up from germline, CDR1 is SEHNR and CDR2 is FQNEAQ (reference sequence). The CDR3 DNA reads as TGTGCCAGCACCCCCCAAGCCATCGCATACAATGAGCAGTTCTTC. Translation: CASTPQAIAYNEQFF.

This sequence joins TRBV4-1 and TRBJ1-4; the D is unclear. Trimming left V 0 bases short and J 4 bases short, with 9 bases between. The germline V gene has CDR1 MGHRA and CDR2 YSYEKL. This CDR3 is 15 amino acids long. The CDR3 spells CASSQDPVFNEKLFF. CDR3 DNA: TGCGCCAGCAGCCAAGATCCGGTTTTTAATGAAAAACTGTTTTTT.

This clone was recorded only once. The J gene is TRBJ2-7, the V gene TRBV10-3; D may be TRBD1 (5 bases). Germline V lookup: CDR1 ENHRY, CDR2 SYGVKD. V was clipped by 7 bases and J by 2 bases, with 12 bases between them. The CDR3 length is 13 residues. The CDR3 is CAITSTETYEQYF. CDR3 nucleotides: TGTGCCATCACCTCGACAGAGACCTACGAGCAGTACTTC.

For the CDR3, the DNA is TGTGCCAGTAGTACAGTACGGGACAAACCCTATGGCTACACCTTC. It codes for CASSTVRDKPYGYTF. The chain recombines TRBV19 with TRBJ1-2; TRBD1 is a possible D gene (6 bases). Germline-derived CDR1 and CDR2 are LNHDA and SQIVND (reference sequence). With 4 bases removed from V and 4 bases from J, the gap between germline ends came to 16 bases. The CDR3 consists of 15 residues.

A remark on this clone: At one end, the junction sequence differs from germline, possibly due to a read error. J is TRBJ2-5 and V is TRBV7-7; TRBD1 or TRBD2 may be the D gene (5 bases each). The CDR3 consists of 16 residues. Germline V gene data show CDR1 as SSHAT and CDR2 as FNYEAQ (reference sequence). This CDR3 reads CASSLEPGPSRETQYF. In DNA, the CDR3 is TGTGCTAGCAGCTTGGAACCGGGACCTTCACGAGAGACCCAGTACTTC.

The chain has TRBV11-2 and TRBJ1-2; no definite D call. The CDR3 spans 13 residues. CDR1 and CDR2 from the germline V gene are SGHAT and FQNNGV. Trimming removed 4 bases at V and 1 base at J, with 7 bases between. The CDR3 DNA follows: TGTGCCAGCAGCTCCTTGAATAACTATGGCTACACCTTC. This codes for CASSSLNNYGYTF.